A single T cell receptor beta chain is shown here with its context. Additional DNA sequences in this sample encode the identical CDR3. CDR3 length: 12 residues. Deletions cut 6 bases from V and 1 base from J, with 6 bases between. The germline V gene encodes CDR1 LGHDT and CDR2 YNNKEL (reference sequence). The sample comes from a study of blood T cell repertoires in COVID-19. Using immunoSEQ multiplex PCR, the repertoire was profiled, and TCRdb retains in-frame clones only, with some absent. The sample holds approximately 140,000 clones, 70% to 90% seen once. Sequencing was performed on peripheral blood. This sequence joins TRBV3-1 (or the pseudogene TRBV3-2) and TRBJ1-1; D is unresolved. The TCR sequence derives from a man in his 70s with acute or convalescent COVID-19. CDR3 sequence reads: CASSPGNTEAFF. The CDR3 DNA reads TGTGCCAGCAGTCCCGGGAACACTGAAGCTTTCTTT.